The rows below give T cell receptor beta chains drawn from one sample of a study of T cells in Graves' hyperthyroidism and ophthalmopathy. TCRdb reprocessed the multiplex PCR reads via MiXCR and lists one record per CDR3 protein. The sample holds 250,000 to 350,000 distinct CDR3 sequences, roughly 17% seen once. The sequencing input was blood. All receptors come from a man between 25 and 39 years old with Graves' hyperthyroidism. Each CDR3 is given with its conserved first and last residue. The order of the fields is D gene, clone size, V gene, J gene, CDR3 protein, CDR3 DNA. A D gene is named only where the DNA matches it firmly. Clone size is not always given. Where it is, it says once, few, many or a class for expanded clones.

NA	many	TRBV12-3/TRBV12-4	TRBJ1-1	CASTPPANTEAFF	TGTGCCAGCACCCCCCCAGCGAACACTGAAGCTTTCTTT
NA	many	TRBV6-1	TRBJ2-1	CASSEVSWSSYNEQFF	TGTGCCAGCAGTGAAGTTAGTTGGAGCTCCTACAATGAGCAGTTCTTC
NA	many	TRBV18	TRBJ2-7	CASSIRQTYEQYF	TGTGCCAGCTCAATCAGACAGACTTACGAGCAGTACTTC
NA	many	TRBV30	TRBJ1-1	CAWSDSRTEAFF	TGTGCCTGGAGCGACAGTCGCACTGAAGCTTTCTTT
NA	many	TRBV27	TRBJ1-1	CASSPRVYAVRDTEAFF	TGTGCCAGCAGTCCCAGGGTATATGCAGTCCGGGACACTGAAGCTTTCTTT
NA	many	TRBV20-1	TRBJ1-6	CSAIWPGSPLHF	TGCAGTGCTATCTGGCCGGGTTCACCCCTCCACTTT
NA	many	TRBV3-1	TRBJ2-1	CASSRGFGTTPGEQFF	TGTGCCAGCAGCCGAGGTTTCGGGACAACCCCAGGCGAGCAGTTCTTC
TRBD1	many	TRBV20-1	TRBJ1-5	CSASSIPGQRNQPQHF	TGCAGTGCTAGCTCTATTCCGGGACAGAGGAATCAGCCCCAGCATTTT
NA	NA	TRBV5-6	TRBJ2-1	CASSSTIPSDEQFF	TGTGCCAGCAGCTCAACGATCCCGAGCGATGAGCAGTTCTTC
NA	NA	TRBV7-6	TRBJ2-1	CASSSEPGNEQFF	TGTGCCAGCAGCTCAGAACCAGGTAATGAGCAGTTCTTC
NA	few	TRBV7-9	TRBJ2-7	CASSPGPAYEQYF	TGTGCCAGCAGCCCGGGGCCGGCCTACGAGCAGTACTTC
NA	few	TRBV7-8	TRBJ1-5	CASSLGYRLNQPQHF	TGTGCCAGCAGCTTAGGATACAGATTGAATCAGCCCCAGCATTTT
NA	many	TRBV20-1	TRBJ2-7	CSARDLADSYEQYF	TGCAGTGCTAGAGATCTGGCGGATTCCTACGAGCAGTACTTC
TRBD1	NA	TRBV10-3	TRBJ2-7	CAISKDRGYEQYF	TGTGCCATCAGCAAGGACAGGGGCTACGAGCAGTACTTC
NA	NA	TRBV27	TRBJ1-6	CASRQPRLGNSPLHF	TGTGCCAGCAGGCAGCCAAGGTTGGGTAATTCACCCCTCCACTTT
NA	many	TRBV2	TRBJ2-5	CASSDHLRETQYF	TGTGCCAGCAGTGACCACCTCAGAGAGACCCAGTACTTC
NA	many	TRBV28	TRBJ2-1	CASSFTYQSQFF	TGTGCCAGCAGTTTTACGTACCAGTCGCAGTTCTTC
NA	many	TRBV12-3/TRBV12-4	TRBJ1-1	CASSLVRQGENGAFF	TGTGCCAGCAGTCTGGTCCGGCAGGGAGAGAATGGAGCTTTCTTT
NA	few	TRBV14	TRBJ2-3	CASNQRWGVFRTDTQYF	TGTGCCAGCAACCAGCGATGGGGAGTGTTTCGCACAGATACGCAGTATTTT
NA	many	TRBV12-3/TRBV12-4	TRBJ2-7	CASSLEVSGEQYF	TGTGCCAGCAGTTTAGAAGTGAGCGGCGAGCAGTACTTC
NA	many	TRBV6-1	TRBJ2-5	CASSLPGLPSETQYF	TGTGCCAGCAGTCTCCCGGGCCTCCCCTCTGAGACCCAGTACTTC
NA	many	TRBV11-3	TRBJ2-3	CASSLLGTDTQYF	TGTGCCAGCAGCTTACTAGGCACAGATACGCAGTATTTT
NA	NA	TRBV19	TRBJ2-1	CASSPGSRGTKEQFF	TGTGCCAGTAGTCCCGGGTCCCGAGGAACAAAAGAGCAGTTCTTC
NA	NA	TRBV6-9	TRBJ1-5	CASSYGGADQPQHF	TGTGCCAGCAGTTACGGGGGGGCAGATCAGCCCCAGCATTTT
NA	many	TRBV11-2	TRBJ1-2	CASSFDNYGYTF	TGTGCCAGCAGCTTTGATAACTATGGCTACACCTTC
NA	many	TRBV7-2	TRBJ1-1	CASTPPGAANTEAFF	TGTGCCAGCACCCCCCCGGGAGCAGCGAACACTGAAGCTTTCTTT
NA	NA	TRBV7-2	TRBJ1-2	CASWYRGARGGYTF	TGTGCCAGCTGGTATAGGGGGGCGCGTGGTGGCTACACCTTC
TRBD1	few	TRBV6-5	TRBJ1-4	CASSYPPSTGVREVSEKLFF	TGTGCCAGCAGTTACCCACCTTCGACAGGGGTTAGGGAGGTCAGTGAAAAACTGTTTTTT